A selection of T cell receptor beta chains follows, all from one sample in a study of CD4 T cell repertoires and nickel. TCRdb reanalysed the RT-PCR reads using MiXCR and keeps one entry per CDR3 protein. This sample has 95 to 140 distinct CDR3 sequences, with 65% to 85% found just once. The sample comprised CD4+ T cells from blood, not recorded whether cultured. These receptor sequences come from a human donor in a nickel allergy study, with or without nickel allergy (not recorded which). It is not recorded whether this sample comes from one donor or several. CDR3s include the opening cysteine and the closing phenylalanine or tryptophan. D genes are given only for firm matches. Size is stated for part of the rows, as once, few or many counts, or as a class when the clone is expanded.

V gene,J gene,D gene,clone size,CDR3 protein,CDR3 DNA
TRBV7-9,TRBJ2-1,.,.,CASSSSRRERNEQFF,TGTGCCAGCAGCTCCTCCCGTAGGGAAAGGAATGAGCAGTTCTTC
TRBV5-1,TRBJ2-2,TRBD1,.,CASRPNPGQTPGELFF,TGCGCCAGCAGACCGAACCCGGGACAGACTCCCGGGGAGCTGTTTTTT
TRBV5-1,TRBJ1-1,.,.,CASSQEPQARNTEAFF,TGCGCCAGCAGCCAGGAACCACAGGCCCGGAACACTGAAGCTTTCTTT
TRBV6-5,TRBJ1-1,.,.,CASSYSSSGDTEAFF,TGTGCCAGCAGTTACTCGAGCTCAGGGGACACTGAAGCTTTCTTT
TRBV5-1,TRBJ1-1,.,.,CASSIRDTDTEAFF,TGCGCCAGCAGCATCCGGGACACGGACACTGAAGCTTTCTTT
TRBV5-1,TRBJ2-3,.,.,CASSSQPGSSTDTQYF,TGCGCCAGCAGCTCCCAACCGGGTTCTAGCACAGATACGCAGTATTTT
TRBV20-1,TRBJ2-5,.,once,CSASRGARETQYF,TGCAGTGCTAGCAGAGGGGCCAGGGAGACCCAGTACTTC
TRBV29-1,TRBJ2-7,.,few,CSVERAVEQYF,TGCAGCGTTGAAAGGGCAGTCGAGCAGTACTTC